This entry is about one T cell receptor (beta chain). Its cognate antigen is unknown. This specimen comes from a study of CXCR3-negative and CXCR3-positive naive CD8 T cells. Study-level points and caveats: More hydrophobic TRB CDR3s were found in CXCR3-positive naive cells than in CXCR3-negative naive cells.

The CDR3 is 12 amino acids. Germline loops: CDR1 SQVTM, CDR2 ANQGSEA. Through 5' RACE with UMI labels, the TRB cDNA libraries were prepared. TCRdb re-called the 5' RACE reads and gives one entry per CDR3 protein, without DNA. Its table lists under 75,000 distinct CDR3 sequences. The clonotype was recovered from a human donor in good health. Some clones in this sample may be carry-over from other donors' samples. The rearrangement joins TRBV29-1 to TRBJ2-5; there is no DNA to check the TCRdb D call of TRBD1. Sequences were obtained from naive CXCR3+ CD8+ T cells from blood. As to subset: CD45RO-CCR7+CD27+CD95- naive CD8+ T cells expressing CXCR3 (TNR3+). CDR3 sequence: CSVEPRGETQYF.